This passage covers 27 T cell receptor beta chains from one sample sequenced in a study of T cell responses to AZD1222 COVID-19 vaccine. Generated by immunoSEQ multiplex PCR, the TCRdb table keeps only in-frame clones and is missing some. The sample lists 100,000 to 150,000 clones, 70% to 90% occurring once. The sample consisted of peripheral blood, taken on day 0 of AZD1222 vaccination. Receptor source: an adult in good health.

The V and J genes are TRBV4-1 and TRBJ1-6, with D perhaps TRBD1 (6 bases). Germline lookup yields CDR1 MGHRA and CDR2 YSYEKL. This CDR3 comprises 15 residues. Trimming pared 2 bases from V and 10 bases from J, leaving 15 bases between. The CDR3: CASSQSPPTGSPLHF. For the CDR3, the DNA is TGCGCCAGCAGCCAATCCCCCCCTACAGGGTCACCCCTCCACTTT.

The chain recombines TRBV27 with TRBJ1-6, with D tentatively TRBD1 (5 bases). V was clipped by 8 bases and J by 9 bases, with 17 bases between them. Germline values: CDR1 MNHEY, CDR2 SMNVEV (reference sequence). The CDR3 is 14 amino acids. CDR3 amino acids: CASGGPGRTSPLHF. CDR3 sequence (DNA): TGTGCCAGCGGCGGGCCGGGACGGACTTCACCCCTCCACTTT.

V and J are TRBV7-2 and TRBJ2-7; D is unresolved. Trimming took off 1 base at V and 2 bases at J, with 12 bases between the two ends. The CDR3 is 15 amino acids. The germline V gene has CDR1 SGHTA and CDR2 FQGNSA. The CDR3 DNA is TGTGCCAGCAGCTTAGGGGGTCTAGATGCCTACGAGCAGTACTTC. This translates into CASSLGGLDAYEQYF. Variable domain in full (rest from reference TRBV7-2 and TRBJ2-7): GAGVSQSPSNKVTEKGKDVELRCDPISGHTALYWYRQSLGQGLEFLIYFQGNSAPDKSGLPSDRFSAERTGGSVSTLTIQRTQQEDSAVYLCASSLGGLDAYEQYFGPGTRLTVT.

The chain recombines TRBV7-8 with TRBJ1-1; D unclear. The CDR3 length is 15 residues. CDR1 is SGHVS and CDR2 is FQNEAQ in the germline V gene. Trimming removed 2 bases from V and 2 bases from J, with 12 bases in between. The CDR3 spells CASSLLWQANTEAFF. CDR3 nucleotides: TGTGCCAGCAGCTTATTGTGGCAGGCTAACACTGAAGCTTTCTTT.

The chain joins TRBV2 to TRBJ1-2, with D uncertain. V was pared by 3 bases and J by 8 bases, with 10 bases between. CDR1 and CDR2 (germline): SNHLY, FYNNEI. The CDR3 spans 12 residues. The CDR3 reads CASSDRLGGYTF. DNA of the CDR3: TGTGCCAGCAGTGACCGATTAGGGGGCTACACCTTC.

The chain uses TRBV7-2 and TRBJ1-2; 9 bases agree with TRBD1. The germline V gene encodes CDR1 SGHTA and CDR2 FQGNSA. This CDR3 is 16 amino acids long. The J segment lost 3 bases and the V segment lost 6 bases, leaving 11 bases of the junction unmatched. CDR3 sequence reads: CASSPGTGTLYYGYTF. The CDR3 region has the DNA TGTGCCAGCAGTCCCGGGACAGGGACCTTATACTATGGCTACACCTTC.

J is TRBJ1-2 and V is TRBV28; TRBD1 matches at 7 bases. CDR1 is MDHEN and CDR2 is SYDVKM in the germline V gene. The length of the CDR3 is 14 residues. V lost 4 bases and J lost 4; bases outside the gene matches: 6. CDR3 residues: CASSSGTEPYGYTF. The CDR3 nucleotides are TGTGCCAGCAGTTCCGGGACAGAACCCTATGGCTACACCTTC.

The chain recombines TRBV18 with TRBJ1-6; 9 nucleotides line up with TRBD1. The CDR3 has 17 amino acids. Germline values: CDR1 KGHSH, CDR2 LQKENI. Trimming removed 4 bases from V and 0 bases from J; junction bases left unmatched: 4. CDR3 loop: CASSRDRVSSYNSPLHF. The CDR3 coding sequence is TGTGCCAGCTCACGGGACAGGGTGAGCTCCTATAATTCACCCCTCCACTTT.

CDR3 bases: TGCGCCAGCAGCCGACTTGCGGGGGACTATGGCTACACCTTC. Translated, it gives CASSRLAGDYGYTF. This sequence joins TRBV5-1 and TRBJ1-2, with D possibly matching TRBD1 (5 bases). V lost 4 bases and J lost 3, with 13 bases in between. The CDR3 consists of 14 residues. Germline V gene data show CDR1 as SGHRS and CDR2 as YFSETQ.

J is TRBJ2-7 and V is TRBV6-5, with 9 positions matching TRBD2. The junction had 7 bases not matched to a gene; V was cut back by 10 bases and J by 0 bases. This CDR3 has 14 residues. Germline CDR1 MNHEY, CDR2 SVGAGI. DNA for the CDR3: TGTGCCACGTACCAGCGGGGGGCCTCCTACGAGCAGTACTTC. Translating it yields CATYQRGASYEQYF.

The chain uses TRBV6-5 and TRBJ1-1; D is possibly TRBD1 (5 bases). Germline V gives CDR1 MNHEY, CDR2 SVGAGI. Between the trimmed V and J ends, which lost 6 bases and 11 bases, there was a span of 10 bases. The CDR3 runs 10 residues. DNA of the CDR3: TGTGCCAGCAGAGGGGTTACGGCTTTCTTT. Residues: CASRGVTAFF.

The J gene is TRBJ1-1, the V gene TRBV2; possible D gene TRBD1, 6 bases. Germline V gene lookup returns CDR1 SNHLY and CDR2 FYNNEI. CDR3 length: 15 residues. Trimming stripped 8 bases from V and 3 bases from J, with 19 bases between. This chain's CDR3 is CASVRSLGADTEAFF. The CDR3 DNA follows: TGTGCCAGCGTCCGCTCGCTGGGGGCAGACACTGAAGCTTTCTTT. The complete variable domain, with remaining parts taken from reference TRBV2 and TRBJ1-1, reads EPEVTQTPSHQVTQMGQEVILRCVPISNHLYFYWYRQILGQKVEFLVSFYNNEISEKSEIFDDQFSVERPDGSNFTLKIRSTKLEDSAMYFCASVRSLGADTEAFFGQGTRLTVV.

The chain couples TRBV7-8 to TRBJ2-5; D is unresolved. V was shortened by 5 bases and J by 5 bases, with 18 bases between the two germline ends. CDR1 is SGHVS and CDR2 is FQNEAQ in the germline V gene. The length of the CDR3 is 15 residues. The CDR3 spells CASSPPYSTLETQYF. The CDR3 bases are TGTGCCAGCAGCCCACCTTATTCGACTCTGGAGACCCAGTACTTC.

The chain uses TRBV30 and TRBJ1-4; the D gene is possibly TRBD1 (6 bases). Germline V gene sequence: CDR1 GTSNPN, CDR2 SVGIG (reference sequence). The CDR3 consists of 15 residues. V gave up 0 bases and J gave up 10 bases, with 18 bases separating them. The CDR3 DNA follows: TGTGCCTGGAGTGTACAGGGAGCGGTTGACGGAAAACTGTTTTTT. The encoded protein is CAWSVQGAVDGKLFF. Complete variable domain (other parts from reference TRBV30 and TRBJ1-4): SQTIHQWPATLVQPVGSPLSLECTVEGTSNPNLYWYRQAAGRGLQLLFYSVGIGQISSEVPQNLSASRPQDRQFILSSKKLLLSDSGFYLCAWSVQGAVDGKLFFGSGTQLSVL.

V and J are TRBV6-5 and TRBJ2-7; TRBD2 matches 13 bases. Per germline, CDR1 MNHEY and CDR2 SVGAGI. CDR3 length: 15 amino acids. V was clipped by 4 bases and J by 4 bases; unmatched bases: 4. The DNA of the CDR3 is TGTGCCAGCAGTTCCGGGACTAGCGGGGTGTACGAGCAGTACTTC. It translates to CASSSGTSGVYEQYF.

The chain joins TRBV7-2 to TRBJ1-2; possible D gene TRBD1, 6 bases. This CDR3 region has 14 residues. Looked up from germline, CDR1 is SGHTA and CDR2 is FQGNSA. Trimming removed 1 base at V and 8 bases at J, with 14 bases between. CDR3 loop: CASSLDSGVWGYTF. The CDR3 DNA reads as TGTGCCAGCAGCTTAGATTCAGGGGTTTGGGGCTACACCTTC.

CDR3 DNA sequence: TGTGCCAGCAGTGGCCGGGACAGGGGTCTTTACTCTGGAAACACCATATATTTT. As protein: CASSGRDRGLYSGNTIYF. The V and J genes are TRBV6-1 and TRBJ1-3; 10 positions match TRBD1. J gave up 0 bases and V 4 bases, and 9 bases lay outside the gene matches. Germline CDR1 and CDR2: MNHNS and SASEGT. CDR3 length equals 18 residues.

The rearrangement links TRBV5-1 to TRBJ1-4, with 9 bases aligning to TRBD1. Germline trimming cut 4 bases from V and 5 bases from J; bases unmatched to any gene: 3. The V gene's germline CDR1 is SGHRS and CDR2 YFSETQ. CDR3 size: 14 residues. CDR3 bases: TGCGCCAGCAGCAGGGACAGGGTGAATGAAAAACTGTTTTTT. Protein: CASSRDRVNEKLFF.

The chain joins TRBV9 to TRBJ1-2; maybe TRBD1 (6 bases). Per the germline V gene, CDR1 is SGDLS and CDR2 is YYNGEE. Trimming shortened V by 0 bases and J by 5 bases, and 17 bases separated the two germline ends. The CDR3 runs 16 residues. CDR3 in DNA: TGTGCCAGCAGCGTAGGCGGGGGCCCAGGATATTATGGCTACACCTTC. It codes for CASSVGGGPGYYGYTF.

This clone was observed a few times. Distinct nucleotide sequences in the sample also encode this CDR3. The rearrangement links TRBV3-1 (or the pseudogene TRBV3-2) to TRBJ2-7, with 8 bases lining up with TRBD1. Germline V CDR1 and CDR2: LGHDT, YNNKEL (reference sequence). The CDR3 totals 13 residues. The trim removed 8 bases at V and 1 base at J, leaving 4 bases unmatched. DNA of the CDR3: TGTGCCAGCTCGAGACAGGGGTCCTACGAGCAGTACTTC. It translates to CASSRQGSYEQYF.

V usage is TRBV4-1 and J usage is TRBJ1-5, with 9 positions matching TRBD1. CDR3 length equals 16 residues. V was clipped by 3 bases and J by 4 bases; unmatched bases: 7. The germline V gene encodes CDR1 MGHRA and CDR2 YSYEKL. Here the CDR3 reads CASSHTDRGGNQPQHF. The CDR3 DNA sequence: TGCGCCAGCAGCCATACGGACAGGGGTGGTAATCAGCCCCAGCATTTT.

This clone has a single count. The gene calls are TRBV7-2 and TRBJ1-2, with a tentative D call TRBD1 (6 bases). Germline CDR1 and CDR2: SGHTA and FQGNSA. The CDR3 is made up of 16 amino acids. The germline V and J ends were trimmed by 2 bases and 2 bases, with 15 bases remaining between them. CDR3: CASSLSGGGVNYGYTF. The CDR3 DNA reads as TGTGCCAGCAGCTTATCGGGAGGGGGTGTAAACTATGGCTACACCTTC.

The V gene is TRBV4-1, the J gene TRBJ2-7; the D gene is possibly TRBD1 (6 bases). This CDR3 contains 19 residues. Germline values: CDR1 MGHRA, CDR2 YSYEKL. Trimming left V 3 bases short and J 1 base short, with 25 bases between. The CDR3 loop reads CASSQVSSGTIRGSYEQYF. CDR3 nucleotide sequence: TGCGCCAGCAGCCAGGTCTCGTCCGGGACAATCAGGGGATCCTACGAGCAGTACTTC.

V usage is TRBV10-1 and J usage is TRBJ2-7; 9 bases are a match to TRBD1. Germline-derived CDR1 and CDR2 are WNHNN and SYGVQD (reference sequence). The CDR3 runs to 15 residues. The V gene end was trimmed by 6 bases and the J gene end by 7 bases; junction bases not matched to a gene: 13. The CDR3 coding sequence is TGCGCCAGCAGCAAAACAGGGGGCGGATTTCGGGAGCAGTACTTC. This gives the protein CASSKTGGGFREQYF.

This chain links TRBV28 with TRBJ1-3; no reliable D call. CDR1 and CDR2 (germline): MDHEN, SYDVKM. This CDR3 is built from 12 residues. V was cut by 8 bases and J by 3 bases, with 8 bases left in between. The CDR3 is CASAKFGNTIYF. CDR3 in DNA: TGTGCCAGCGCTAAGTTTGGAAACACCATATATTTT.

This clone was seen a handful of times. V and J are TRBV28 and TRBJ2-7; 7 positions agree with TRBD1. The V gene end was trimmed by 4 bases and the J gene end by 0 bases; junction bases not matched to a gene: 18. The length of the CDR3 is 19 residues. Per germline, CDR1 MDHEN and CDR2 SYDVKM. CDR3 sequence: CASSSPRPLNRGHSYEQYF. The CDR3 coding sequence is TGTGCCAGCAGTTCCCCACGCCCGTTAAACAGGGGACACTCCTACGAGCAGTACTTC.

This chain joins TRBV9 and TRBJ2-2; perhaps TRBD2 as D (6 bases). CDR3 length equals 13 residues. Germline assignment: CDR1 SGDLS and CDR2 YYNGEE. The V gene lost 1 base and the J gene lost 7 bases, with 8 bases spanning the gap. CDR3 loop: CASSVHGSGELFF. The DNA for the CDR3 is TGTGCCAGCAGCGTACACGGGAGCGGGGAGCTGTTTTTT.